The source of this TCR beta chain is a study of blood T cell repertoires in COVID-19. Study context: There were acute and convalescent COVID-19 samples, and they came from the United States, Italy and Spain. T cells, B-cell-depleted T cells, or PBMCs provided the cDNA or gDNA that served as material.

The CDR3 is 14 residues long. The V end was cut by 5 bases, the J end by 7 bases, with 14 bases between. Germline-derived CDR1 and CDR2 are SGHTA and FQGNSA. Original handling: Amplified reference gene primers provided the basis for estimating nucleated cell counts. Only in-frame clones appear in the TCRdb table, and some are missing; sequencing was by immunoSEQ multiplex PCR. V and J calls plus clone size are reproduced from that table; the DNA served to infer D and trimming. The repertoire holds tens of thousands of clones, with 80% to 90% as singletons. V and J are TRBV7-2 and TRBJ1-4; D perhaps matches TRBD1 (5 bases). The sequenced sample consisted of peripheral blood. The TCR was taken from a human donor in a cohort sampled during active COVID-19. The CDR3 region has the DNA TGTGCCAGCAGCCCCCGGGGGTCCGGTGAAAAACTGTTTTTT. Translating it yields CASSPRGSGEKLFF.